The clone carrying this T cell receptor (beta chain) came up a few times. The sample comes from a study of blood T cell repertoires in COVID-19. The wider study: Both acute and convalescent COVID-19 samples were obtained from the United States, Italy and Spain. T cells, B-cell-depleted T cells, or PBMCs provided the cDNA or gDNA that served as material.

Original handling: Amplifying reference gene primers gave estimates of nucleated cell counts. Libraries were prepared by immunoSEQ multiplex PCR; TCRdb keeps only in-frame clonotypes and omits some of them. For V, J and clone size, that table is used; D and trimming come from the DNA. The table has 200,000 or so clones, about four fifths seen once. The source material was peripheral blood. The receptor's source is a woman in her thirties or forties with acute or convalescent COVID-19.

The CDR3, as DNA: TGTGCCATCGGGGCAGCTTACTCTGGAAACACCATATATTTT. Residues: CAIGAAYSGNTIYF. The chain joins TRBV10-3 to TRBJ1-3; possibly TRBD1 for D (5 bases). Trimming left V 8 bases short and J 0 bases short, with 11 bases between. The CDR3 has 14 residues. CDR1 and CDR2 (germline): ENHRY, SYGVKD.